These 24 T cell receptor beta chains originate from one sample sequenced in a study of control samples from healthy donors and cancer patients. The protocol was immunoSEQ multiplex PCR, while the TCRdb copy is restricted to in-frame clones and leaves out a portion. Of approximately 40,000 clones listed, roughly nine tenths were seen once; the top ten hold around 3.6%. Material for sequencing was blood. These receptors came from a woman in her 50s in good health.

The chain combines TRBV5-8 with TRBJ1-1; D is uncertain. Germline CDR1 and CDR2: SGHTS and YDEGEE. Trimming stripped 4 bases from V and 1 base from J, with 11 bases between. The CDR3 is 14 amino acids. The CDR3 coding sequence is TGTGCCAGCAGCCCACTGATAAAGAACACTGAAGCTTTCTTT. Its protein product is CASSPLIKNTEAFF.

The CDR3 bases are TGTGCCAGCAGCCGCATGCGGAACACTGAAGCTTTCTTT. Translation: CASSRMRNTEAFF. The gene calls are TRBV6-2 or TRBV6-3 and TRBJ1-1; D not certain. This CDR3 has 13 residues. The germline V gene has CDR1 MNHEY and CDR2 SVGEGT. V was trimmed by 6 bases and J by 1 base, leaving 9 bases between them.

The genes are TRBV7-9 and TRBJ2-5, with D perhaps TRBD1 or TRBD2 (5 bases each). The germline V gene encodes CDR1 SEHNR and CDR2 FQNEAQ (reference sequence). The CDR3 is made up of 14 amino acids. V was shortened by 2 bases and J by 5 bases, with 12 bases between the two germline ends. This chain's CDR3 is CASSLWGRGETQYF. The CDR3 DNA sequence: TGTGCCAGCAGCTTATGGGGCCGGGGCGAGACCCAGTACTTC.

The chain joins TRBV19 to TRBJ2-5; maybe TRBD2 (6 bases). The germline V gene has CDR1 LNHDA and CDR2 SQIVND (reference sequence). Deletions cut 3 bases from V and 5 bases from J, with 7 bases between. This CDR3 has 12 amino acids. The CDR3 region is CASSMGRETQYF. CDR3 bases: TGTGCCAGTAGTATGGGGAGGGAGACCCAGTACTTC.

The chain recombines TRBV7-9 with TRBJ2-7; D gene unclear. The CDR3 sequence is 13 residues long. Trimming removed 1 base at V and 10 bases at J, with 14 bases between. Germline V gives CDR1 SEHNR, CDR2 FQNEAQ (reference sequence). The CDR3 DNA reads TGTGCCAGCAGCTTAGATGGCGCGGCCGGCCAGTACTTC. It translates to CASSLDGAAGQYF.

The V and J genes are TRBV7-3 and TRBJ2-7, with a possible D match to TRBD1 (6 bases). The CDR3 is 15 residues long. CDR1 is SGHTA and CDR2 is FQGTGA in the germline V gene. Trimming pared 2 bases from V and 7 bases from J, leaving 18 bases between. Written as DNA, the CDR3 is TGTGCCAGCAGCTTACAAAGTCCAGGGGTCTGGGAGCAGTACTTC. Residues: CASSLQSPGVWEQYF.

J is TRBJ1-4 and V is TRBV12-3 or TRBV12-4; D may be TRBD1 (5 bases). Trimming removed 6 bases at V and 7 bases at J, with 9 bases between. There are 12 residues in the CDR3. The CDR3, as DNA: TGTGCCAGCAGCTTAAGGGGTGAAAAACTGTTTTTT. This translates into CASSLRGEKLFF.

CDR3 bases: TGTGCCAGCAGCTTGGCCAGGAGCTCCTATAATTCACCCCTCCACTTT. Its protein is CASSLARSSYNSPLHF. This chain joins TRBV5-6 and TRBJ1-6; D is undetermined. CDR1 is SGHDT and CDR2 is YYEEEE in the germline V gene. This CDR3 has 16 residues. V lost 0 bases, J lost 0 bases, and 7 bases lay in between. Based on the CDR3 plus reference TRBV5-6 and TRBJ1-6, the full variable domain is DAGVTQSPTHLIKTRGQQVTLRCSPKSGHDTVSWYQQALGQGPQFIFQYYEEEERQRGNFPDRFSGHQFPNYSSELNVNALLLGDSALYLCASSLARSSYNSPLHFGNGTRLTVT.

V usage is TRBV9 and J usage is TRBJ2-1; TRBD1 agrees at 10 bases. The germline CDR1 and CDR2 sequences are SGDLS and YYNGEE. The CDR3 sequence is 16 residues long. V shed 1 base and J 4 bases; nucleotides not matched to a gene: 5. CDR3 loop: CASSVQPGQGYNEQFF. The CDR3 DNA sequence: TGTGCCAGCAGCGTACAGCCGGGACAGGGGTACAATGAGCAGTTCTTC.

This clone has more than one count but fewer than ten. V and J are TRBV6-2 or TRBV6-3 and TRBJ2-7; 7 nucleotides line up with TRBD1. Trimming at V came to 6 bases and at J to 2 bases, leaving 10 bases not matched to a gene. Germline lookup yields CDR1 MNHEY and CDR2 SVGEGT. The CDR3 has 15 residues. The CDR3 nucleotides are TGTGCCAGCAGCAGCTGGGGACAGTCGGCCTACGAGCAGTACTTC. Translation: CASSSWGQSAYEQYF.

The gene calls are TRBV5-1 and TRBJ2-1; 8 bases are a match to TRBD1. Trimming removed 5 bases from V and 8 bases from J; junction bases left unmatched: 12. CDR3 length: 15 residues. In germline, CDR1 is SGHRS, CDR2 YFSETQ. CDR3 in amino acids: CASSPGTGSFDEQFF. The CDR3 nucleotides are TGCGCCAGCAGTCCCGGGACAGGCAGCTTTGATGAGCAGTTCTTC. Full variable domain (rest looked up from reference TRBV5-1 and TRBJ2-1): KAGVTQTPRYLIKTRGQQVTLSCSPISGHRSVSWYQQTPGQGLQFLFEYFSETQRNKGNFPGRFSGRQFSNSRSEMNVSTLELGDSALYLCASSPGTGSFDEQFFGPGTRLTVL.

The chain has TRBV4-2 and TRBJ1-5; possible D gene TRBD1, 6 bases. Per germline, CDR1 LGHNA and CDR2 YNFKEQ. This CDR3 contains 16 residues. V was trimmed by 3 bases and J by 6 bases, leaving 18 bases between them. The CDR3 DNA reads as TGTGCCAGCAGCCAGGACACAGGGAGGGTAGGTCAGCCCCAGCATTTT. It yields the protein CASSQDTGRVGQPQHF.

The rearrangement uses TRBV2 and TRBJ2-1; no clear D. This CDR3 has 14 amino acids. Germline V CDR1 and CDR2: SNHLY, FYNNEI. V lost 7 bases and J 3 bases, leaving 13 bases between the germline ends. CDR3 DNA: TGTGCCAGCACCGAGGCCCAGGACTACAATGAGCAGTTCTTC. Encoded protein: CASTEAQDYNEQFF.

The CDR3 sequence: CSVEEGQGWRGYTF. The CDR3 region has the DNA TGCAGCGTTGAAGAGGGGCAGGGCTGGCGTGGCTACACCTTC. The chain couples TRBV29-1 to TRBJ1-2, with D possibly matching TRBD1 (5 bases). Germline values: CDR1 SQVTM, CDR2 ANQGSEA. The CDR3 spans 14 residues. With 0 bases removed from V and 7 bases from J, the gap between germline ends came to 15 bases.

J is TRBJ1-2 and V is TRBV28, with a weak D call TRBD1 (5 bases). V was shortened by 0 bases and J by 2 bases, with 7 bases between the two germline ends. Germline assignment: CDR1 MDHEN and CDR2 SYDVKM. The CDR3 contains 14 residues. The CDR3 region has the DNA TGTGCCAGCAGTTTATGGCAGGGAAACTATGGCTACACCTTC. This encodes CASSLWQGNYGYTF.

The V and J genes are TRBV5-1 and TRBJ1-1; D remains ambiguous. Trimming removed 2 bases at V and 4 bases at J, with 9 bases between. Germline V CDR1 and CDR2: SGHRS, YFSETQ. The CDR3 has 13 amino acids. The CDR3 sequence is CASSFEVGTEAFF. DNA of the CDR3: TGCGCCAGCAGCTTTGAGGTGGGCACTGAAGCTTTCTTT.

CDR3: CATSRDRGLSPLHF. The CDR3 DNA sequence: TGTGCCACCAGCAGAGATAGGGGGTTATCACCCCTCCACTTT. The gene calls are TRBV15 and TRBJ1-6, with D possibly TRBD1 on 6 matching bases. Germline CDR1 LNHNV, CDR2 YYDKDF (reference sequence). The CDR3 loop spans 14 amino acids. V lost 0 bases to trimming and J lost 10 bases, with 10 bases between them.

V gene TRBV9 combines with J gene TRBJ1-4; the match to TRBD1 covers 8 bases. The germline V gene has CDR1 SGDLS and CDR2 YYNGEE. The CDR3 has 16 amino acids. V lost 0 bases to trimming and J lost 4 bases; unmatched junction nucleotides: 5. Here the CDR3 DNA reads TGTGCCAGCAGCGTAGATGGACAGGGAGGTAATGAAAAACTGTTTTTT. Residues: CASSVDGQGGNEKLFF. The complete variable domain, with remaining parts taken from reference TRBV9 and TRBJ1-4, reads DSGVTQTPKHLITATGQRVTLRCSPRSGDLSVYWYQQSLDQGLQFLIQYYNGEERAKGNILERFSAQQFPDLHSELNLSSLELGDSALYFCASSVDGQGGNEKLFFGSGTQLSVL.

The DNA of the CDR3 is TGTGCCAGCTCACCGGAACCCGGGGAAAACATTCAGTACTTC. As protein: CASSPEPGENIQYF. The chain recombines TRBV18 with TRBJ2-4; TRBD2 might be the D (5 bases). Trimming pared 3 bases from V and 5 bases from J, leaving 11 bases between. Germline lookup yields CDR1 KGHSH and CDR2 LQKENI. CDR3 length: 14 residues.

In nucleotides, the CDR3 is TGCAGCGTTGGGAACCATAATGAAAAACTGTTTTTT. This codes for CSVGNHNEKLFF. The chain links TRBV29-1 to TRBJ1-4; unclear D gene. Germline V gene data show CDR1 as SQVTM and CDR2 as ANQGSEA. This CDR3 is 12 amino acids long. V was trimmed by 4 bases and J by 4 bases, leaving 7 bases between them.

The chain recombines TRBV28 with TRBJ1-3; D perhaps matches TRBD1 (5 bases). The CDR3 consists of 16 residues. Trimming took 3 bases from V and 4 from J, leaving 16 bases between them. CDR1 is MDHEN and CDR2 is SYDVKM in the germline V gene. The DNA of the CDR3 is TGTGCCAGCAGTTTCTTAAGGGGAAGGAAAGGAAACACCATATATTTT. It specifies CASSFLRGRKGNTIYF.

This chain connects TRBV5-1 to TRBJ1-2; perhaps TRBD1 as D (5 bases). CDR1 and CDR2 from the germline V gene are SGHRS and YFSETQ. With 4 bases removed from V and 6 bases from J, the gap between germline ends came to 13 bases. The CDR3 spans 13 residues. Written as DNA, the CDR3 is TGCGCCAGCAGCCCCGGGTCGGGGGATGGCTACACCTTC. This codes for CASSPGSGDGYTF. The full variable domain, in which reference TRBV5-1 and TRBJ1-2 provide the parts outside the CDR3, is KAGVTQTPRYLIKTRGQQVTLSCSPISGHRSVSWYQQTPGQGLQFLFEYFSETQRNKGNFPGRFSGRQFSNSRSEMNVSTLELGDSALYLCASSPGSGDGYTFGSGTRLTVV.

The chain uses TRBV13 and TRBJ2-3; D gene unclear. The CDR3 contains 10 residues. V shed 5 bases and J shed 3 bases, with 0 bases lying between them. Germline CDR1 reads PRHDT; CDR2 reads FYEKMQ (reference sequence). CDR3 region: CASSTDTQYF. For the CDR3, the DNA is TGTGCCAGCAGCACAGATACGCAGTATTTT.

This sequence joins TRBV5-4 and TRBJ2-5; no reliable D call. Germline V gives CDR1 SGHNT, CDR2 YYREEE (reference sequence). V lost 1 base to trimming and J lost 3 bases, with 16 bases between them. This CDR3 has 16 amino acids. CDR3: CASSLMGIEPKETQYF. Written as DNA, the CDR3 is TGTGCCAGCAGCTTGATGGGGATCGAGCCCAAAGAGACCCAGTACTTC. The full variable domain, with the rest looked up from reference TRBV5-4 and TRBJ2-5, is ETGVTQSPTHLIKTRGQQVTLRCSSQSGHNTVSWYQQALGQGPQFIFQYYREEENGRGNFPPRFSGLQFPNYSSELNVNALELDDSALYLCASSLMGIEPKETQYFGPGTRLLVL.